This T cell receptor beta chain was sequenced during a study of response to subunit inactivated influenza vaccine. Points from the study as a whole: Authors suggested seasonal influenza vaccinations each recruit few new T cells.

Each CDR3 protein is one row after TCRdb ran MiXCR on the RT-PCR reads. The profile shows 530,000 or so distinct CDR3 sequences, 12% of them singletons. Of note for this clonotype: Its antigen is as yet unknown.

The CDR3 covers 15 residues. Germline-derived CDR1 and CDR2 are MNHEY and SVGAGI. V lost 2 bases and J 3 bases, leaving 14 bases between the germline ends. The clonotype was recovered from a man over 45 who received an inactivated influenza vaccine. Sample: PBMCs from blood, taken on the day of vaccination. The chain uses TRBV6-5 and TRBJ2-7; TRBD1 or TRBD2 may be the D gene (5 bases each). CDR3 loop: CASSYAGAEIYEQYF. CDR3 DNA: TGTGCCAGCAGTTACGCCGGGGCGGAGATCTACGAGCAGTACTTC.